These T cell receptor beta chains were read from a single sample in a study of early T cells in non-severe SARS-CoV-2 infection. From the 5' RACE reads, TCRdb called clonotypes with MiXCR, one entry per CDR3 protein. There are approximately 70,000 distinct CDR3 sequences in the sample; 10% to 15% occur only once, and 5% to 6.5% lies in the top ten. Sequencing input: whole blood. The receptors stem from an adult who was a healthcare worker with PCR-confirmed SARS-CoV-2 infection or an uninfected control (not recorded which). Each CDR3 is given with its conserved first and last residue. A D gene is named only where the DNA matches it firmly. Clone size is shown for a subset of rows, as once, few, many or a class of expanded clone.

>-|-|TRBJ2-1|TRBV20-1
TGCAGTGCTAGGATCGTCAATGAGCAGTTCTTC
CSARIVNEQFF
>-|few|TRBJ2-3|TRBV7-2
TGTGCCAGCAGCTTAGGTGGCCAGGGTAGCACAGATACGCAGTATTTT
CASSLGGQGSTDTQYF
>TRBD1|many|TRBJ2-7|TRBV10-3
TGTGCCATCAGGCCCGGGACAGGGGGCTACGAGCAGTACTTC
CAIRPGTGGYEQYF
>-|few|TRBJ2-1|TRBV20-1
TGCAGTGCTAGAGATTATAGGGGGACCAATGAGCAGTTCTTC
CSARDYRGTNEQFF
>TRBD1|many|TRBJ2-1|TRBV11-2
TGTGCCAGCAGCCCCACGAGGGGGCAGGATGAGCAGTTCTTC
CASSPTRGQDEQFF
>-|-|TRBJ2-3|TRBV29-1
TGCAGCGTTGTGTCCATGGTCGGGATGGCGTCGCAGTATTTT
CSVVSMVGMASQYF
>-|many|TRBJ2-1|TRBV11-1
TGTGCCAGCAGCTTACCAGCAGGGAGCTCCTACAATGAGCAGTTCTTC
CASSLPAGSSYNEQFF
>TRBD1|few|TRBJ2-7|TRBV6-5
TGTGCCAGCAGTTACTCGACAGGGGTTGCCTACGAGCAGTACTTC
CASSYSTGVAYEQYF
>TRBD2|medium-sized|TRBJ2-7|TRBV29-1
TGCAGCGTTTGGCTAGCGGGCTCAAGCTCCTACGAGCAGTACTTC
CSVWLAGSSSYEQYF
>TRBD1|-|TRBJ1-1|TRBV7-2
TGTGCCAGCAGCACCCGGACAGGGCGTAATGAAGCTTTCTTT
CASSTRTGRNEAFF
>TRBD2|-|TRBJ2-1|TRBV5-4
TGTGCCAGCAGCCCCGATAGCGGGGCCCCGAGCTCCTACAATGAGCAGTTCTTC
CASSPDSGAPSSYNEQFF
>-|many|TRBJ2-7|TRBV5-6
TGTGCCAGCAGCTTGCGCGGGGTCGAGCAGTACTTC
CASSLRGVEQYF
>-|many|TRBJ2-7|TRBV6-6
TGTGCCAGCAGTTACTCGAACGGGTATCACGAGCAGTACTTC
CASSYSNGYHEQYF
>-|few|TRBJ1-5|TRBV5-6
TGTGCCAGCAGGTCAGGGCGAACGGACAATCAGCCCCAGCATTTT
CASRSGRTDNQPQHF
>-|-|TRBJ2-3|TRBV10-3
TGTGCCATCAGAGGGCAGGTGTTGGTAGATACGCAGTATTTT
CAIRGQVLVDTQYF
>TRBD1|-|TRBJ2-7|TRBV3-1
TGTGCCAGCAGCGACAGGGGAGTCTACGAGCAGTACTTC
CASSDRGVYEQYF
>TRBD1|few|TRBJ1-4|TRBV9
TGTGCCAGCAGCGTAGGGGCCAGGGGGATGGAAAAACTGTTTTTT
CASSVGARGMEKLFF
>-|few|TRBJ2-1|TRBV6-5
TGTGCCAGCAGATCCGACCCGATGGGAGGCTATGAGCAGTTCTTC
CASRSDPMGGYEQFF
>-|-|TRBJ1-3|TRBV21-1
TGTGCCAGCAGCAAAGGGCGAAGGGAGGCCGGAAACACCATATATTTT
CASSKGRREAGNTIYF
>TRBD2|many|TRBJ2-2|TRBV9
TGTGCCAGCAGCGCCAGACTAGCGGCCAACACCGGGGAGCTGTTTTTT
CASSARLAANTGELFF
>-|few|TRBJ1-3|TRBV12-5
TGTGCTAGTGGTTACCTCGGTCAGGGGAGCTCTGGAAACACCATATATTTT
CASGYLGQGSSGNTIYF
>-|many|TRBJ2-6|TRBV20-1
TGCAGTGCTAGTGGCGACTCTGGGGCCAACGTCCTGACTTTC
CSASGDSGANVLTF